This TCR beta chain stems from a study of CD8 T cells in Susac syndrome. With respect to this clonotype: Antigen unknown.

From blood CD8+ and CD4+ T cells, the TCR beta chain was sequenced. The controls were healthy donors who were matched for age and sex. RNA in amounts of roughly 0.5 to 1 ug was reverse transcribed with random hexamers. By means of immunoSEQ multiplex PCR, TCR beta CDR3 spanning 54 Vbeta and 13 Jbeta underwent amplification. MiXCR, applied by TCRdb to the immunoSEQ multiplex PCR reads, yields one record per CDR3 protein. Of around 150,000 distinct CDR3 sequences in the sample, 80% to 95% were seen once. From germline, CDR1 is MNHNS and CDR2 SASEGT. The V gene lost 8 bases and the J gene lost 5 bases, with 12 bases spanning the gap. The CDR3 has 12 residues. General study findings and limits: As the study acknowledged, the number of individuals in its TCR sequencing and HLA analysis was relatively small.

The chain has TRBV6-1 and TRBJ1-2; a weak D match, TRBD1 (5 bases). This receptor was identified in a human donor in good health. Sequenced input: CD4+ T cells from PBMCs. The CDR3 sequence is CASPAPGYGYTF. CDR3 DNA: TGTGCCAGCCCCGCCCCAGGGTATGGCTACACCTTC.